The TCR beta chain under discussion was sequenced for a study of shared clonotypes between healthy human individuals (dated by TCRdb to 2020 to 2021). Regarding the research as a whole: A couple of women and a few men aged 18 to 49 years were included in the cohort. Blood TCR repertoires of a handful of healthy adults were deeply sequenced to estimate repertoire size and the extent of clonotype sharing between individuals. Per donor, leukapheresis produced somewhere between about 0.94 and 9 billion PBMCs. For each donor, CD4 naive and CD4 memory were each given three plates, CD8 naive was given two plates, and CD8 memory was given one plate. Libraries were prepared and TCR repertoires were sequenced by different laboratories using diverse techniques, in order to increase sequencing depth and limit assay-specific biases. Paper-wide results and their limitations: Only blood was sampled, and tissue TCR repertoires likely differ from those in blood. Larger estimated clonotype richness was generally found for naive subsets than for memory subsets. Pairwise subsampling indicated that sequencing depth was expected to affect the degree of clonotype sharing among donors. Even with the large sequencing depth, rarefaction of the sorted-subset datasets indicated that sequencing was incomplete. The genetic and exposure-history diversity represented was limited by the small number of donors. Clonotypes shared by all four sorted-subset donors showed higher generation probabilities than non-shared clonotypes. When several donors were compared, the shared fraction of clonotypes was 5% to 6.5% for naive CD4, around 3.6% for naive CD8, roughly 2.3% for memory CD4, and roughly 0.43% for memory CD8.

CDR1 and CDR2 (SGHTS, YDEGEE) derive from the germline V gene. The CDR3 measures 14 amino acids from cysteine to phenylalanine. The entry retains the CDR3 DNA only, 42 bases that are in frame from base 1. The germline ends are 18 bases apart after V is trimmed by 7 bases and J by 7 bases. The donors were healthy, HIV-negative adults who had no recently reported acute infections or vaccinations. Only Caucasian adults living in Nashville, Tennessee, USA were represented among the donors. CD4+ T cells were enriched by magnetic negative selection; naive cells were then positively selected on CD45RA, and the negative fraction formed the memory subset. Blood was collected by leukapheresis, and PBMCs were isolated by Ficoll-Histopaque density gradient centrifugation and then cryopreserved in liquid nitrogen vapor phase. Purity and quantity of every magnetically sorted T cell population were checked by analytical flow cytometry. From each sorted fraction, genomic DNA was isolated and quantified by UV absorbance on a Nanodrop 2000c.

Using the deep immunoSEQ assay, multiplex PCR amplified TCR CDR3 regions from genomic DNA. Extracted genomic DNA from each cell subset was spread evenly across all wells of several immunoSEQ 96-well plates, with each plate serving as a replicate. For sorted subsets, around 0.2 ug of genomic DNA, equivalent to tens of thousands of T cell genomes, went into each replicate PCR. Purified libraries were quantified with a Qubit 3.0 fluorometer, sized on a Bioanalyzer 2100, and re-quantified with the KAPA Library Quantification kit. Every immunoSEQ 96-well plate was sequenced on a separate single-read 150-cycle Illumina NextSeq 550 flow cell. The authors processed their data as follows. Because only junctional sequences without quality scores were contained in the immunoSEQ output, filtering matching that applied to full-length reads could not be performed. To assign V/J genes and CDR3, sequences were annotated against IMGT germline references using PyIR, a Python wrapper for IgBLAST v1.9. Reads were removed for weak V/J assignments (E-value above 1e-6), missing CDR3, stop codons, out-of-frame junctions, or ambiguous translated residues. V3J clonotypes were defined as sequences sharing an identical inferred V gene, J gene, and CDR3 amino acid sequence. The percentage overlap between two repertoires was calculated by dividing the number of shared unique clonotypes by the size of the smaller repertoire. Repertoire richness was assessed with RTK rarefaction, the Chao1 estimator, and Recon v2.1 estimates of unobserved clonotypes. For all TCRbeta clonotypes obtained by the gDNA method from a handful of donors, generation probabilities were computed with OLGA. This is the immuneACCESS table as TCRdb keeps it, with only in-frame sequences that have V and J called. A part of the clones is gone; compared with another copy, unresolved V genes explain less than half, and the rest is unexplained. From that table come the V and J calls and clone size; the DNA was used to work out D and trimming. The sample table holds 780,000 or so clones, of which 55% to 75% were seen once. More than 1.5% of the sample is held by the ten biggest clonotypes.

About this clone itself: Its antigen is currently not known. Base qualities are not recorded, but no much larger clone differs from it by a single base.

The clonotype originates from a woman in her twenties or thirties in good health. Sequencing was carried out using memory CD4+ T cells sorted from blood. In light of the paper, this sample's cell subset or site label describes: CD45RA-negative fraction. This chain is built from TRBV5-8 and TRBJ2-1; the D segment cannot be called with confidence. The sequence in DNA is TGTGCCAGCCAAGCTTACCCACGAGAGAATGAGCAGTTCTTC. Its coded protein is CASQAYPRENEQFF.